A single T cell receptor (beta chain) is shown here with its context. This sample is part of a study of T cell responses to AZD1222 COVID-19 vaccine. Germline lookup yields CDR1 KGHDR and CDR2 SFDVKD. The CDR3 consists of 16 residues. Trimming cost V 5 bases and J 0 bases; bases outside gene matches: 3. Profiling relied on immunoSEQ multiplex PCR, and the TCRdb table lists in-frame clones only, not all of them. Here the sample spans 110,000 to 150,000 clones, 80% to 90% being singletons. The sequence derives from an adult in good health. This chain uses TRBV24-1 with TRBJ1-5; 10 bases agree with TRBD1. Sequenced material: peripheral blood, taken on day 0 of AZD1222 vaccination. The CDR3 protein is CATSAGDRGSNQPQHF. The CDR3 DNA sequence: TGTGCCACCAGTGCCGGGGACAGGGGTAGCAATCAGCCCCAGCATTTT.